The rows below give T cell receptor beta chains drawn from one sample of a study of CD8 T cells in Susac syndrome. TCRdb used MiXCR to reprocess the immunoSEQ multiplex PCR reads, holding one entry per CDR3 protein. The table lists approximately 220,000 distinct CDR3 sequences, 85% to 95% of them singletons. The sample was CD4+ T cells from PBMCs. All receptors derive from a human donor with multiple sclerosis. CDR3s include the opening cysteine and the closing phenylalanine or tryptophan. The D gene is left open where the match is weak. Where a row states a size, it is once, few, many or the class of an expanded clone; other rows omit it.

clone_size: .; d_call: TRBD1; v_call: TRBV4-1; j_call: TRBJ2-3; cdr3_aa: CASSQQDRPSTDTQYF; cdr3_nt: TGCGCCAGCAGCCAACAGGACAGGCCTAGCACAGATACGCAGTATTTT
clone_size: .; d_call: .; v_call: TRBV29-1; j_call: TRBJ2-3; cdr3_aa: CSVGHRLNTDTQYF; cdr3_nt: TGCAGCGTCGGTCACAGGCTTAACACAGATACGCAGTATTTT
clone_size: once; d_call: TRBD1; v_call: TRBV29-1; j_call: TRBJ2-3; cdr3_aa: CSAAGTGDTDTQYF; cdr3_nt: TGCAGCGCCGCCGGGACAGGGGACACAGATACGCAGTATTTT
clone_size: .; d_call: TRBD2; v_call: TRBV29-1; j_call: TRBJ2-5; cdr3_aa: CSVGPLSGGQETQYF; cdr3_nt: TGCAGCGTTGGTCCCCTTAGCGGGGGGCAAGAGACCCAGTACTTC
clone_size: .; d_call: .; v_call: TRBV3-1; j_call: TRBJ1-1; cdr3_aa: CASSQDRQGRAFF; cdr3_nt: TGTGCCAGCAGCCAAGACCGGCAGGGTAGGGCTTTCTTT
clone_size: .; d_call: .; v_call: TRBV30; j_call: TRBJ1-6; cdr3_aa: CAWRAASNSPLHF; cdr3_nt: TGTGCCTGGAGGGCAGCGTCAAATTCACCCCTCCACTTT
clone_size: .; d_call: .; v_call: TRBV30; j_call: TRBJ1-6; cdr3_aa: CAWSVFGGRSYNSPLHF; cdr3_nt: TGTGCCTGGAGTGTATTTGGGGGGCGGTCCTATAATTCACCCCTCCACTTT
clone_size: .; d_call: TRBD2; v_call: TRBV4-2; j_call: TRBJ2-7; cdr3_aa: CASSQDALAGAYEQYF; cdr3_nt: TGTGCCAGCAGCCAAGATGCCCTAGCGGGGGCTTACGAGCAGTACTTC
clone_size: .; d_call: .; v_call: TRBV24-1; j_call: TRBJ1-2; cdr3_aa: CATTHARQADYGYTF; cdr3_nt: TGTGCCACCACACACGCGAGACAGGCGGACTATGGCTACACCTTC
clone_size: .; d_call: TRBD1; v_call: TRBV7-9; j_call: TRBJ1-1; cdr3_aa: CASSPRGQGTEAFF; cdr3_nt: TGTGCCAGCAGCCCAAGGGGACAGGGTACTGAAGCTTTCTTT
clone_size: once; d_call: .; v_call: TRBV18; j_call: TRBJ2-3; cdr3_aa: CASSTGDTQYF; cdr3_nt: TGTGCCAGCTCAACGGGAGATACGCAGTATTTT
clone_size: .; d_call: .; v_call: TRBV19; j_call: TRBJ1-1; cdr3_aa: CASSLGLSNTEAFF; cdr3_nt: TGTGCCAGTAGCCTGGGACTCTCGAACACTGAAGCTTTCTTT
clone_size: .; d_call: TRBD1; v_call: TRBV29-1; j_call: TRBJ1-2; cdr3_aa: CSAGGRGLGYGYTF; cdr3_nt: TGCAGCGCCGGCGGTAGGGGGCTCGGCTATGGCTACACCTTC
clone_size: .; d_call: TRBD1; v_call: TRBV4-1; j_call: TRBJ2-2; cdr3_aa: CASSQAGGKYGELFF; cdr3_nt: TGCGCCAGCAGCCAAGCAGGGGGAAAATACGGGGAGCTGTTTTTT
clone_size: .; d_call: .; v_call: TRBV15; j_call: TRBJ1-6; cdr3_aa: CATSRVSPRHSPLHF; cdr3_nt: TGTGCCACCAGCAGAGTGTCACCAAGGCATTCACCCCTCCACTTT
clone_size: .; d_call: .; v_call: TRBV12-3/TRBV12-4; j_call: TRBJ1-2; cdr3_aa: CASSRWSPDNTF; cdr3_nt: TGTGCCAGCAGCCGCTGGTCCCCCGACAACACCTTC
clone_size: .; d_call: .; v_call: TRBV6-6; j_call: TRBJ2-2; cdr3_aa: CASSRAGSGELFF; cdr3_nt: TGTGCCAGCAGCCGCGCAGGGTCCGGGGAGCTGTTTTTT
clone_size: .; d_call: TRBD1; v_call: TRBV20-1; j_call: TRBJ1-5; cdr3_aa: CSGTGVASNQPQHF; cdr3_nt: TGCAGTGGGACAGGGGTCGCCAGCAATCAGCCCCAGCATTTT
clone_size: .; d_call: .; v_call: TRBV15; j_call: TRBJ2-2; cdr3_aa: CATSSRTVNTGELFF; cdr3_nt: TGTGCCACCAGCAGCCGGACGGTGAACACCGGGGAGCTGTTTTTT
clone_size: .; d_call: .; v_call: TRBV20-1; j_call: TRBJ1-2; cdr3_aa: CSALSGDYGYTF; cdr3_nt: TGCAGTGCCCTCTCCGGGGACTATGGCTACACCTTC
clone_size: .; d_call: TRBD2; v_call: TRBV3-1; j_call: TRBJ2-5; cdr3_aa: CASSPSSGGWGETQYF; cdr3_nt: TGTGCCAGCAGCCCCTCTAGCGGGGGCTGGGGAGAGACCCAGTACTTC
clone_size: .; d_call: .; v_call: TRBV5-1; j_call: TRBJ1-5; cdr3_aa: CASREGRADQPQHF; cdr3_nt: TGCGCCAGCCGGGAGGGGAGGGCGGATCAGCCCCAGCATTTT
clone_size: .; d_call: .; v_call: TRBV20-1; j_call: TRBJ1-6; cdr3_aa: CSAPRHENNSPLHF; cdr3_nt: TGCAGTGCCCCCCGACACGAGAATAATTCACCCCTCCACTTT
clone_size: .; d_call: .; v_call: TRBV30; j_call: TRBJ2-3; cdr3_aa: CAWSTAPGPNTQYF; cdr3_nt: TGTGCCTGGAGTACAGCCCCGGGCCCCAATACGCAGTATTTT
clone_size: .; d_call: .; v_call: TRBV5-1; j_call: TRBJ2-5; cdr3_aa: CASSFSSRETQYF; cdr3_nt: TGCGCCAGCAGCTTCTCTAGCAGAGAGACCCAGTACTTC
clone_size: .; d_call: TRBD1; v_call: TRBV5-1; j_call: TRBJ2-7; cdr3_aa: CASFRDRGYEQYF; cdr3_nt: TGCGCCAGTTTCCGGGACAGGGGCTACGAGCAGTACTTC
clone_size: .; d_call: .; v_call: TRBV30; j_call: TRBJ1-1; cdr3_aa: CAWSATSMNTEAFF; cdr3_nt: TGTGCCTGGAGTGCGACAAGTATGAACACTGAAGCTTTCTTT
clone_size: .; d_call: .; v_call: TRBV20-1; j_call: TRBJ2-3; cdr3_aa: CSARERLVSDTQYF; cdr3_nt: TGCAGTGCTAGAGAACGACTAGTTTCAGATACGCAGTATTTT
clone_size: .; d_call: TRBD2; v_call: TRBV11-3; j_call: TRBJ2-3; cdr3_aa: CASSLAVSGGRTDTQYF; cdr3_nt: TGTGCCAGCAGCTTGGCCGTCAGCGGGGGCCGCACAGATACGCAGTATTTT
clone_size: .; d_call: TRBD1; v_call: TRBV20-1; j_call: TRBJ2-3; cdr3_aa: CSARSSNRGRGTDTQYF; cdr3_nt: TGCAGTGCTAGATCTTCGAACAGGGGTAGAGGCACAGATACGCAGTATTTT
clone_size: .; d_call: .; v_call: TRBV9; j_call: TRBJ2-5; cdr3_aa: CASSVDPYQETQYF; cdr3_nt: TGTGCCAGCAGCGTGGACCCGTACCAAGAGACCCAGTACTTC
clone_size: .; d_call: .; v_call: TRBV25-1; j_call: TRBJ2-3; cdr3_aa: CASTFTDTQYF; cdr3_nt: TGTGCCAGCACCTTCACAGATACGCAGTATTTT
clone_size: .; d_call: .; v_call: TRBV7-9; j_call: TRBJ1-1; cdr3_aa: CASGPRDNLNTEAFF; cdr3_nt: TGTGCCAGCGGTCCCCGGGACAACCTGAACACTGAAGCTTTCTTT
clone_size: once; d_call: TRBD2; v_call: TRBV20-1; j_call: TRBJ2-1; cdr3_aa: CSARVRGGRNEQFF; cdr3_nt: TGCAGTGCTAGAGTTCGGGGGGGTAGGAATGAGCAGTTCTTC
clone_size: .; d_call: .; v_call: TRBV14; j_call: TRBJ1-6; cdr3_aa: CASSHSPGRNSPLHF; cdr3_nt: TGTGCCAGCAGCCATTCCCCCGGGAGGAATTCACCCCTCCACTTT
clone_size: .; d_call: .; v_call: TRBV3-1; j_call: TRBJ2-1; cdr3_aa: CASSQWYKDNNEQFF; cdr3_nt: TGTGCCAGCAGCCAATGGTACAAGGACAACAATGAGCAGTTCTTC
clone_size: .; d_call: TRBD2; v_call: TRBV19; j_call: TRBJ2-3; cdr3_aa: CASRPQWERGTDTQYF; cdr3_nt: TGTGCCAGTCGCCCCCAATGGGAGCGGGGGACAGATACGCAGTATTTT
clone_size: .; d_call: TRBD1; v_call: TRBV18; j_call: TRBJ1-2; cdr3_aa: CASSPSGTGPERSGYTF; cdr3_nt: TGTGCCAGCTCACCCTCCGGGACAGGGCCAGAGCGTAGTGGCTACACCTTC
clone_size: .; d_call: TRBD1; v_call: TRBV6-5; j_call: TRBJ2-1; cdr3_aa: CASSFDRAPYNEQFF; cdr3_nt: TGTGCCAGCAGCTTCGACAGGGCCCCTTACAATGAGCAGTTCTTC
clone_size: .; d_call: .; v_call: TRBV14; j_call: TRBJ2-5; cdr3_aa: CASSQNFKETQYF; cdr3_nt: TGTGCCAGCAGCCAAAATTTTAAAGAGACCCAGTACTTC
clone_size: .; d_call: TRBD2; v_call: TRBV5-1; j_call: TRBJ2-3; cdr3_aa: CASSVTSGWGTDTQYF; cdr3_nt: TGCGCCAGCAGCGTCACTAGCGGTTGGGGCACAGATACGCAGTATTTT
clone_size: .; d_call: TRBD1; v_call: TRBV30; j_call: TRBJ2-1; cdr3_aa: CAWSPGGPNEQFF; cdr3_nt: TGTGCCTGGAGTCCAGGGGGACCCAATGAGCAGTTCTTC
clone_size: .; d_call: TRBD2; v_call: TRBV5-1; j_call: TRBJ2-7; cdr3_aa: CASSLIGTSGDVEQYF; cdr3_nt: TGCGCCAGCAGCTTGATCGGGACTAGCGGGGATGTAGAGCAGTACTTC
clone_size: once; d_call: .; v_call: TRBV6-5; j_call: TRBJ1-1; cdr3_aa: CASSYSQRAEAFF; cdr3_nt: TGTGCCAGCAGTTACTCGCAGAGGGCTGAAGCTTTCTTT
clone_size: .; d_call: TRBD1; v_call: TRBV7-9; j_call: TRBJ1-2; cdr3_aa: CASSLDRGSVYTF; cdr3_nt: TGTGCCAGCAGCTTGGACAGGGGATCGGTGTACACCTTC
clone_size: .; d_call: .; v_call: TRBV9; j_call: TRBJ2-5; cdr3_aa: CASSPGRGLPTQYF; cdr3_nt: TGTGCCAGCAGCCCTGGCAGGGGCCTTCCGACCCAGTACTTC
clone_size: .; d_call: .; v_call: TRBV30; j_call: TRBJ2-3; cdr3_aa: CAWSRQGGRDTQYF; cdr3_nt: TGTGCCTGGAGTCGACAGGGAGGGCGAGATACGCAGTATTTT
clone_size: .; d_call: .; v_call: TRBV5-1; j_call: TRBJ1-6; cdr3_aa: CASSLEDSNNSPLHF; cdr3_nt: TGCGCCAGCAGCTTGGAGGACAGCAATAATTCACCCCTCCACTTT
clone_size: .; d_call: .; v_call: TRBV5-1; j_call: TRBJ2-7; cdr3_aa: CASSLGRSSYEQYF; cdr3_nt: TGCGCCAGCAGCTTGGGAAGAAGCTCCTACGAGCAGTACTTC
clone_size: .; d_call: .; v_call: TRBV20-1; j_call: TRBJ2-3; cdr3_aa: CSAPGAIPGTDTQYF; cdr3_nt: TGCAGTGCCCCCGGGGCAATCCCCGGCACAGATACGCAGTATTTT
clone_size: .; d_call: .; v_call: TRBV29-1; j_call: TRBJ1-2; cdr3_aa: CSVDGQGHYGYTF; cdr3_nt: TGCAGCGTTGATGGGCAGGGGCACTATGGCTACACCTTC
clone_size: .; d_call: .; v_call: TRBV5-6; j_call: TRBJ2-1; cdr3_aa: CASSLPGEIYNEQFF; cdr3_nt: TGTGCCAGCAGCCTTCCGGGTGAGATTTACAATGAGCAGTTCTTC
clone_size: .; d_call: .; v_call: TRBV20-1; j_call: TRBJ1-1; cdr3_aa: CSASPQGTAFF; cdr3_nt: TGCAGTGCTAGCCCTCAGGGAACAGCTTTCTTT
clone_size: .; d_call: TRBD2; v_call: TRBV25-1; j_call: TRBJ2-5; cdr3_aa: CASSYGGAGNGETQYF; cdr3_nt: TGTGCCAGTTCGTACGGGGGGGCAGGCAATGGAGAGACCCAGTACTTC
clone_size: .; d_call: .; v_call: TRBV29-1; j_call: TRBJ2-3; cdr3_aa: CSVEGVGSRGTDTQYF; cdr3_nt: TGCAGCGTTGAAGGGGTCGGATCCCGGGGCACAGATACGCAGTATTTT
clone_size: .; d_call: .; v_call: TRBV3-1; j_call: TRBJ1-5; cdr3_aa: CASSPFGGNQPQHF; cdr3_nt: TGTGCCAGCAGTCCGTTCGGGGGCAATCAGCCCCAGCATTTT
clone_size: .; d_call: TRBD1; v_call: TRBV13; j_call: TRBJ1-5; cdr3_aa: CASSSGGSNQPQHF; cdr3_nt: TGTGCCAGCAGCTCAGGGGGGAGCAATCAGCCCCAGCATTTT
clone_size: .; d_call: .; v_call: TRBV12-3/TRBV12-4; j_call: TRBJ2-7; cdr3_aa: CASSFHDTAEQYF; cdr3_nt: TGTGCCAGCAGTTTCCACGACACCGCCGAGCAGTACTTC
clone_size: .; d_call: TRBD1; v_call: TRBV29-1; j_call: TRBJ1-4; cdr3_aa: CSVAGGFPNEKLFF; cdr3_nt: TGCAGCGTTGCAGGGGGTTTTCCTAATGAAAAACTGTTTTTT